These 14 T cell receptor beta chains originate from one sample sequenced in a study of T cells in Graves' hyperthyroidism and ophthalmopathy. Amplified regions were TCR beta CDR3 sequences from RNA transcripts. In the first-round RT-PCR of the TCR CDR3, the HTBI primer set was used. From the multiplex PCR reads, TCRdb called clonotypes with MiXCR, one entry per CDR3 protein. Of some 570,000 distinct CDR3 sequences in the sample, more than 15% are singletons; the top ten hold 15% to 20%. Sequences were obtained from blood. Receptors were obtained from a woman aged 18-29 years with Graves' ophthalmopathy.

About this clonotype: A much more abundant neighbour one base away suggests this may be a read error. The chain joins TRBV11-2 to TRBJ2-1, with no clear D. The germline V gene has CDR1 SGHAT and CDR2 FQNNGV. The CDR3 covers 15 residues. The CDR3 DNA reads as TGTGCCGGCAGCGAGCGTGGCGGACCTTACAATGAGCAGTTCTTC. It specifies CAGSERGGPYNEQFF. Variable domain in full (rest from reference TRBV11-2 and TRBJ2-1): EAGVAQSPRYKIIEKRQSVAFWCNPISGHATLYWYQQILGQGPKLLIQFQNNGVVDDSQLPKDRFSAERLKGVDSTLKIQPAKLEDSAVYLCAGSERGGPYNEQFFGPGTRLTVL.

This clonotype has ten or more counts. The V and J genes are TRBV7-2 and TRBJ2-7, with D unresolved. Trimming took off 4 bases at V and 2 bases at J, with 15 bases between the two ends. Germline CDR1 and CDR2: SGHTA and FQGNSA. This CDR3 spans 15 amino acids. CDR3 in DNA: TGTGCCAGCAGCTGGCAACCACTCAAGACCTACGAGCAGTACTTC. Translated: CASSWQPLKTYEQYF.

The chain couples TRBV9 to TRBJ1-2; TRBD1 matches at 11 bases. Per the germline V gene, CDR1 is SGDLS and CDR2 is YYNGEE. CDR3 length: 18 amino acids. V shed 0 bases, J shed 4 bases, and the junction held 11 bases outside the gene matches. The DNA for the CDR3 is TGTGCCAGCAGCGTAGCTACTGGACAGGGGGCGCGGGGCTATGGCTACACCTTC. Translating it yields CASSVATGQGARGYGYTF.

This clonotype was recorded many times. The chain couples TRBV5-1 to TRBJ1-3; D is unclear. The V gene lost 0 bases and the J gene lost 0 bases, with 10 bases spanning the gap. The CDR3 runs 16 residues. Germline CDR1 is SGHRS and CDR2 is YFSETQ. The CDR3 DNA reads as TGCGCCAGCAGCTTGGAACCGACAAGCTCTGGAAACACCATATATTTT. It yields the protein CASSLEPTSSGNTIYF.

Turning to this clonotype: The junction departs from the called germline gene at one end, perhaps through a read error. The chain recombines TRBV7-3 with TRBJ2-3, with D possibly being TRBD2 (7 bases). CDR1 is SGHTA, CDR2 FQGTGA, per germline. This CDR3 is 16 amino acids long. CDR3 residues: CASSPGWPGGTNTQYF. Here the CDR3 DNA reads TGTGCCAGCAGCCCAGGTTGGCCGGGGGGCACAAATACGCAGTATTTT.

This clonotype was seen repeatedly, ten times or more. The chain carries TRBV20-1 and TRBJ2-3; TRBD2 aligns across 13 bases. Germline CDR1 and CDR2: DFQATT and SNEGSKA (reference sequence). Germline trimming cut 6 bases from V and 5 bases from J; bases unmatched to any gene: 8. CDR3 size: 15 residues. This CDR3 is CSALGLAGNGDTQYF. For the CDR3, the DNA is TGCAGTGCCCTGGGACTAGCGGGGAATGGAGATACGCAGTATTTT.

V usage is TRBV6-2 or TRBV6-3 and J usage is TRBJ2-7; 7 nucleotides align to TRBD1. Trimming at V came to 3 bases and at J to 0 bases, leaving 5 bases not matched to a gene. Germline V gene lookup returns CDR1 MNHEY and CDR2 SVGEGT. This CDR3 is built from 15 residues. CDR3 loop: CASSYTGTDSYEQYF. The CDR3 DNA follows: TGTGCCAGCAGTTATACCGGGACAGACTCCTACGAGCAGTACTTC.

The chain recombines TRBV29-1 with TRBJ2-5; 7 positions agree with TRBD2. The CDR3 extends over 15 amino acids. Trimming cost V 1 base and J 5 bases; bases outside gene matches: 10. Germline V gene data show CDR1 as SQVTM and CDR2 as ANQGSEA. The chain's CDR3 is CSVEAGLGSLETQYF. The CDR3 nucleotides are TGCAGCGTTGAAGCCGGACTAGGGAGTTTGGAGACCCAGTACTTC.

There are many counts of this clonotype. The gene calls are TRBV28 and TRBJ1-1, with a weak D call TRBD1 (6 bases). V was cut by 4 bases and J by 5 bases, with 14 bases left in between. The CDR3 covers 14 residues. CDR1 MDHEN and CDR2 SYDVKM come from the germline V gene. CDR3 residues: CASSSGEVFTEAFF. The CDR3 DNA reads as TGTGCCAGCAGTTCAGGGGAGGTGTTTACTGAAGCTTTCTTT. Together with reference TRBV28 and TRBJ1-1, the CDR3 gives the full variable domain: DVKVTQSSRYLVKRTGEKVFLECVQDMDHENMFWYRQDPGLGLRLIYFSYDVKMKEKGDIPEGYSVSREKKERFSLILESASTNQTSMYLCASSSGEVFTEAFFGQGTRLTVV.

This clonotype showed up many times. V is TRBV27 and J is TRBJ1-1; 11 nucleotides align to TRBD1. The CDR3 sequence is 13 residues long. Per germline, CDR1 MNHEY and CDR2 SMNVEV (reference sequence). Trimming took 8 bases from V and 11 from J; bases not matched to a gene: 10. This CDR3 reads CASWTGGGIRAFF. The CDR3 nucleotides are TGTGCCAGCTGGACAGGGGGCGGGATTCGGGCTTTCTTT.

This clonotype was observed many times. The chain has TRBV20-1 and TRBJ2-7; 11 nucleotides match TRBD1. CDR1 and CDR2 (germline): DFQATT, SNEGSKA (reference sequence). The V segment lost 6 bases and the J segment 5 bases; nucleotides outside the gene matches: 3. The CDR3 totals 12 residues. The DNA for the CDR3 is TGCAGTGCACCGGGACAGGGGGACGAGCAGTACTTC. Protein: CSAPGQGDEQYF.

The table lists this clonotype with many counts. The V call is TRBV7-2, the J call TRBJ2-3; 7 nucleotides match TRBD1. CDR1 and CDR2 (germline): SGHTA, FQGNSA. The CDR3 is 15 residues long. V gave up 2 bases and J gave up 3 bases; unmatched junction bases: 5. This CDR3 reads CASSLRQGSTDTQYF. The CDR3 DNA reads TGTGCCAGCAGCTTACGACAGGGTAGTACAGATACGCAGTATTTT.

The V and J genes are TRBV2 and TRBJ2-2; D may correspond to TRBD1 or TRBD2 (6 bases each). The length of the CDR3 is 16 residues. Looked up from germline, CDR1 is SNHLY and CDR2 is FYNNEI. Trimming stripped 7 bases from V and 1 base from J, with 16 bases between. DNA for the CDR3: TGTGCCAGCACCCCTGAGGGGGGCCGGAACACCGGGGAGCTGTTTTTT. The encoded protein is CASTPEGGRNTGELFF.

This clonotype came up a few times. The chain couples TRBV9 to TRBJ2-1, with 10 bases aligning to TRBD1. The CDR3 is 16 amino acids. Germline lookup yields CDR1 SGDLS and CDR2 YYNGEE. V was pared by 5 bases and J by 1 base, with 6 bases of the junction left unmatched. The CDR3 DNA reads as TGTGCCAGCAGTCCCGGGACAGGGGAATCCTACAATGAGCAGTTCTTC. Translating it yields CASSPGTGESYNEQFF.